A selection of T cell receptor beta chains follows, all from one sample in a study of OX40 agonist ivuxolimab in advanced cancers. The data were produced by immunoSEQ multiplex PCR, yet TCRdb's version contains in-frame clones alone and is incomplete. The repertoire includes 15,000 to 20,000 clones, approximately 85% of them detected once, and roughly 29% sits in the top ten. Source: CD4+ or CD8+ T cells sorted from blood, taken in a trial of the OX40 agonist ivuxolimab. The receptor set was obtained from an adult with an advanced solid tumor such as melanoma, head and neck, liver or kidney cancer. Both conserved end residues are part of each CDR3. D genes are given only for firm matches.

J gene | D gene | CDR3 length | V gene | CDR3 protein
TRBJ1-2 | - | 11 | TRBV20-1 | CSARAPYGYTF
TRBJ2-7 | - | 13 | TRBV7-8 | CASSLVGRGVQYF
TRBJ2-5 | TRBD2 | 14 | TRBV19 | CASSIGGSAETQYF
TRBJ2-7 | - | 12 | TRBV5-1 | CASSSPSGEQYF
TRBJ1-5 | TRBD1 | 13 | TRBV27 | CASSYRGSQPQHF
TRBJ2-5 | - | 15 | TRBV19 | CASSMGGKSEETQYF
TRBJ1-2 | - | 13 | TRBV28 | CASTPQGGYGYTF
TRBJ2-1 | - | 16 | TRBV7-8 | CASSLVPIRSYNEQFF
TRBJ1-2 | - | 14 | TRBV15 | CATSREDNLSGYTF
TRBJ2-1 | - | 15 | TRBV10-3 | CAISESERAYNEQFF
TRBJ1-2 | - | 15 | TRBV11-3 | CASSYGTLSGYGYTF
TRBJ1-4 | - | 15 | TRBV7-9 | CASSLGPPIGEKLFF
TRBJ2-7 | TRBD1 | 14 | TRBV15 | CATSRVDRDYEQYF
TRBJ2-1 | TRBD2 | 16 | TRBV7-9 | CASSLVLAGGPYEQFF
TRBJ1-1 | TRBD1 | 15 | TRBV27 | CASSNPTGMDTEAFF
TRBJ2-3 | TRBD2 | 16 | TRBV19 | CASSIGAGGGADTQYF
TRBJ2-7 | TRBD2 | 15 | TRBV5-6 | CASSTGLAGEYEQYF
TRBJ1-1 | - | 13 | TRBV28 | CASSFEEPTEAFF
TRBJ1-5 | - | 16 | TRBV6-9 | CASSYSLQSSNQPQHF
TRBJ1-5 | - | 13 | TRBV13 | CASSFLRNQPQHF
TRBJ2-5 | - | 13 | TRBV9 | CASSVSGAGTQYF
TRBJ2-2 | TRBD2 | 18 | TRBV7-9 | CASSSTLAGVRHTGELFF
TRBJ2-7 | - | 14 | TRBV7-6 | CASSLISSDREQYF
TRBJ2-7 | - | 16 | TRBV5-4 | CASSLLEYGSQYEQYF
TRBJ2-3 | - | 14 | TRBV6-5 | CASSYGPYSDTQYF
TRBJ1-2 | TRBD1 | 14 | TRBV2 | CASSEEDRGDGYTF
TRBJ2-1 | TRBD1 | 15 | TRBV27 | CASSLYPGTVPWQFF
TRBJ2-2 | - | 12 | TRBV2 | CASIWVTGELFF
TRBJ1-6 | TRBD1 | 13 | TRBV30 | CAWRADTGDTLHF
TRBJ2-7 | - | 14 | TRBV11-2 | CASSFGTAGDEQYF
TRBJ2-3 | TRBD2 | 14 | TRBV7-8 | CAIVAGGGTDTQYF
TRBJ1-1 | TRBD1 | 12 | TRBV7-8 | CASSWDRVEAFF
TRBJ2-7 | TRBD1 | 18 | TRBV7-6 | CASRPSDRGVRGSYEQYF
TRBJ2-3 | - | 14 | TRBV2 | CASSQGFSTDTQYF
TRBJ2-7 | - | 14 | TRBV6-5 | CASSWSADSYEQYF
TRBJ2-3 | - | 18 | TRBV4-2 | CASSQALSRQGSTDTQYF
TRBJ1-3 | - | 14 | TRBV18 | CASLKVDSGNTIYF
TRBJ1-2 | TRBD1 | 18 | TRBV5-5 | CASSLGTLSGGDGYGYTF
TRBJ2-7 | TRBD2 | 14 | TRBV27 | CASSPTAGAYEQYF
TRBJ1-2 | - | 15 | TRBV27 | CASKLSGIGDYGYTF
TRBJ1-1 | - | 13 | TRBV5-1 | CASSLGSDTEAFF
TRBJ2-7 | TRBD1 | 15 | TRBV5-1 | CASSLGTGGFDEQYF
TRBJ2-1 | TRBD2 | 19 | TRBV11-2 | CASSYPEVVTSGRPNEQFF
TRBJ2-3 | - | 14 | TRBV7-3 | CASSAYPTTDTQYF
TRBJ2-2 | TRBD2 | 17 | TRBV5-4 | CASSLPRVGGSTGELFF
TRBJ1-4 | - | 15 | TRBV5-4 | CASSHRSQSNEKLFF
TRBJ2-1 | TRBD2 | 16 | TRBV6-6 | CASSAGLLAGYNEQFF
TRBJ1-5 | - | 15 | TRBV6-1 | CASSEWGYSNQPQHF
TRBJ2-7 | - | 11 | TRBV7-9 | CASSVSYEQYF
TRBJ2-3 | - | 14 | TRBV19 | CASSPGQGPDTQYF
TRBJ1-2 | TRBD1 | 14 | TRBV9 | CASTRTGPNYGYTF
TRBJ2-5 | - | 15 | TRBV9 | CASSELSAIAETQYF